This TCR beta chain was recovered during a study of T cells after posttransplantation cyclophosphamide. The V segment lost 6 bases and the J segment 4 bases; nucleotides outside the gene matches: 6. The CDR3 totals 14 residues. Germline lookup yields CDR1 MDHEN and CDR2 SYDVKM. Cells defined as naive were viable CD3+CD4+ or CD3+CD8+ and CCR7+CD45RA+CD45RO-CD95-CD27+CD28+. Assay used: immunoSEQ multiplex PCR; TCRdb lists only in-frame clones, some missing. The repertoire holds about 20,000 clones, with less than 99% as singletons. Specimen: naive CD4+ T cells sorted from PBMCs. This TCR was sampled from a man aged 35-49 years in good health, CMV-negative, and a related stem cell transplant donor. The chain carries TRBV28 and TRBJ1-1; 9 nucleotides align to TRBD1. The CDR3 DNA reads as TGTGCCAGCAGGACAGGGGACAGGGTCACTGAAGCTTTCTTT. This gives the protein CASRTGDRVTEAFF.